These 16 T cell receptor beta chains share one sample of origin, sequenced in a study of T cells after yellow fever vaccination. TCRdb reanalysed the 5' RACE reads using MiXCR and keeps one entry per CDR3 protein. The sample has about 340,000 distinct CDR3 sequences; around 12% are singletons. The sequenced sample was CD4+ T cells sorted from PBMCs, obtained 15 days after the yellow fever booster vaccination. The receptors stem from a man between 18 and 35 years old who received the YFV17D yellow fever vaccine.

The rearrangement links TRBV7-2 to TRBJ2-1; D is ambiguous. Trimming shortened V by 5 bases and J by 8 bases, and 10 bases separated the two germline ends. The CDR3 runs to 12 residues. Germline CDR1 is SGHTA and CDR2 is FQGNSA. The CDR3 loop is CASSQLGDEQFF. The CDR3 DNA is TGTGCCAGCAGCCAATTAGGAGATGAGCAGTTCTTC.

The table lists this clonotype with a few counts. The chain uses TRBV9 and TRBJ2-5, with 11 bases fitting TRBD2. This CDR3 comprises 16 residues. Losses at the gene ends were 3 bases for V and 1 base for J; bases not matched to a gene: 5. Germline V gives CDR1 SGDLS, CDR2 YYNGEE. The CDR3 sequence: CASSAVGLAGQETQYF. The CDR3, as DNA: TGTGCCAGCAGCGCCGTCGGACTAGCGGGCCAAGAGACCCAGTACTTC.

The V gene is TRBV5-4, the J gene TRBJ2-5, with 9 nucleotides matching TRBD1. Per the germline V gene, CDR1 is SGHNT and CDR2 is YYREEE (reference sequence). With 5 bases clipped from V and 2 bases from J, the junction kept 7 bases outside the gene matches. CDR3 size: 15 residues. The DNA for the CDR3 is TGTGCCAGCAGTTCGGGACAGGGAAATCAAGAGACCCAGTACTTC. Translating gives CASSSGQGNQETQYF. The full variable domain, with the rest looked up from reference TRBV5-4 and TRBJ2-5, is ETGVTQSPTHLIKTRGQQVTLRCSSQSGHNTVSWYQQALGQGPQFIFQYYREEENGRGNFPPRFSGLQFPNYSSELNVNALELDDSALYLCASSSGQGNQETQYFGPGTRLLVL.

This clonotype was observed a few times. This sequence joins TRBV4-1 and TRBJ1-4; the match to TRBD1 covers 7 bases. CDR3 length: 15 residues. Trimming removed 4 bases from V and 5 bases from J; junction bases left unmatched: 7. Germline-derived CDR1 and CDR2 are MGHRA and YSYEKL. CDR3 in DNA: TGCGCCAGCAGCCGCCCGGACAGGCGGAATGAAAAACTGTTTTTT. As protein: CASSRPDRRNEKLFF.

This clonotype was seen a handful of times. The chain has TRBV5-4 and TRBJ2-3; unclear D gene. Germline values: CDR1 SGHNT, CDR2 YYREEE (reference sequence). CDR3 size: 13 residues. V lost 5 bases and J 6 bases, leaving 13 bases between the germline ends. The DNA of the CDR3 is TGTGCCAGCAGATACAGAGTCGGTGATACGCAGTATTTT. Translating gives CASRYRVGDTQYF.

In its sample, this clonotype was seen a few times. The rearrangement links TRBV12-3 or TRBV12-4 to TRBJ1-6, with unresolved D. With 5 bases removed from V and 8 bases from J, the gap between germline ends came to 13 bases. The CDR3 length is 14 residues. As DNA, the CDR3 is TGTGCCAGCAGTAAAGGAGGGTTTTATTCACCCCTCCACTTT. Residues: CASSKGGFYSPLHF.

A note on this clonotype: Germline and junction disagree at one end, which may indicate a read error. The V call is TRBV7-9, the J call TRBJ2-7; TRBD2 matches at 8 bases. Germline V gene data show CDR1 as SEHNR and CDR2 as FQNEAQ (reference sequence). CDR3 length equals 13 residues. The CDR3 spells CASSVAGTYEQYF. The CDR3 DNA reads TGTGCCAGCAGCGTAGCGGGGACCTACGAGCAGTACTTC.

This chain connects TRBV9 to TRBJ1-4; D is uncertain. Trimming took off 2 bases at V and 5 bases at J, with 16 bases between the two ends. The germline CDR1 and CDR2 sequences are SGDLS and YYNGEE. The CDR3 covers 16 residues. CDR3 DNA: TGTGCCAGCAGCGTTCAGGCGGGCCACCCGAATGAAAAACTGTTTTTT. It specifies CASSVQAGHPNEKLFF.

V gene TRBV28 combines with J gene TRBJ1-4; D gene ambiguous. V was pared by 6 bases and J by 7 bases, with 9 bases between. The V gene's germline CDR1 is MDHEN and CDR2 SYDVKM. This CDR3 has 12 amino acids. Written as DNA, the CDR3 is TGTGCCAGCAGCCCCCCCGGTGAAAAACTGTTTTTT. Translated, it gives CASSPPGEKLFF. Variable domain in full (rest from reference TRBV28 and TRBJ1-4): DVKVTQSSRYLVKRTGEKVFLECVQDMDHENMFWYRQDPGLGLRLIYFSYDVKMKEKGDIPEGYSVSREKKERFSLILESASTNQTSMYLCASSPPGEKLFFGSGTQLSVL.

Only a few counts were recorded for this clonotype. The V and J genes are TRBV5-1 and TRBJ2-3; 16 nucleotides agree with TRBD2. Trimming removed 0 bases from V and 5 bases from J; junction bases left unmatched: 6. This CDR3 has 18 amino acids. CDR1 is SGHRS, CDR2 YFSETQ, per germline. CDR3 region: CASSLAGTSGGARDTQYF. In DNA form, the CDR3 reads TGCGCCAGCAGCTTGGCCGGGACTAGCGGGGGGGCAAGAGATACGCAGTATTTT. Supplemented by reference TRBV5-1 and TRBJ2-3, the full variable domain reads KAGVTQTPRYLIKTRGQQVTLSCSPISGHRSVSWYQQTPGQGLQFLFEYFSETQRNKGNFPGRFSGRQFSNSRSEMNVSTLELGDSALYLCASSLAGTSGGARDTQYFGPGTRLTVL.

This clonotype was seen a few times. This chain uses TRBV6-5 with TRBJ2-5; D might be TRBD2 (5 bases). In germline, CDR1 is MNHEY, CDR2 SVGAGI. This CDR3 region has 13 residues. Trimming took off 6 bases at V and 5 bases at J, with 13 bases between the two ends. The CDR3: CASRDLAQETQYF. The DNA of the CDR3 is TGTGCCAGCAGGGATCTAGCCCAGGAGACCCAGTACTTC.

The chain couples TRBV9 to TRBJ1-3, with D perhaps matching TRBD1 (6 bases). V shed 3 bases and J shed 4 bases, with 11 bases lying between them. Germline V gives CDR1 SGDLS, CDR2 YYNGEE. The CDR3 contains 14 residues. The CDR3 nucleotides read TGTGCCAGCAGCGCGCAGGGGAACGGAAACACCATATATTTT. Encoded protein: CASSAQGNGNTIYF.

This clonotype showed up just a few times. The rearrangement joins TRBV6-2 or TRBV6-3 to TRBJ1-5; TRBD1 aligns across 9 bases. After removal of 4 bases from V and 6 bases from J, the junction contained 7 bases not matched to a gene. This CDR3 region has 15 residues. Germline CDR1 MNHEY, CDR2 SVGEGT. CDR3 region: CASSLHGTGFQPQHF. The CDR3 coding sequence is TGTGCCAGCAGTTTACATGGGACAGGGTTTCAGCCCCAGCATTTT.

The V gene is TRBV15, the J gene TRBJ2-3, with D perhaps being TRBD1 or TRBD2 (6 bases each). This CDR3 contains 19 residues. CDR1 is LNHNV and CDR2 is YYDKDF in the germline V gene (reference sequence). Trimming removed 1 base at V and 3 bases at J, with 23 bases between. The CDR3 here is CATSRAYNLQGLHTDTQYF. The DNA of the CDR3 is TGTGCCACCAGCAGAGCATACAATTTACAGGGACTCCATACAGATACGCAGTATTTT.

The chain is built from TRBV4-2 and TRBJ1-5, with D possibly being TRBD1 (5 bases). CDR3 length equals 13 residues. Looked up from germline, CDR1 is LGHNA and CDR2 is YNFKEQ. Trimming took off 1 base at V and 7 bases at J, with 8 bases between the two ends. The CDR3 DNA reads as TGTGCCAGCAGCCAAGGACAGCGCCAGCCCCAGCATTTT. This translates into CASSQGQRQPQHF.

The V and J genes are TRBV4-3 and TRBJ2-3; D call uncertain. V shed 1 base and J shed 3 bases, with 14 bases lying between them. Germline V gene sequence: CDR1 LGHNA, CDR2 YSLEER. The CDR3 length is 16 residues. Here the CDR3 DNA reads TGCGCCAGCAGCCAAGGCTCAGGTTTTCATACAGATACGCAGTATTTT. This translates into CASSQGSGFHTDTQYF.